The clone carrying this T cell receptor (beta chain) was detected many times. Its matching antigen is unknown. This specimen comes from a study of T-cell memory formation after mild COVID-19. About the study: There were largely donor-specific TCR clusters.

With constant-segment primers, 5'RACE yielded cDNA libraries of TCR alpha and TCR beta that carried sample barcodes and UMIs. TCRdb fed the 5' RACE reads into MiXCR, producing one record per CDR3 protein. Among more than 400,000 distinct CDR3 sequences listed, 15% to 20% were seen once. The V end was cut by 4 bases, the J end by 4 bases, with 16 bases between. Germline CDR1 and CDR2: KGHSH and LQKENI. This CDR3 comprises 15 residues. Study-level points and caveats: CD4/CD8 balance characterized clones contracting day 15 to 85, and CD4+ skew characterized later expanders.

This receptor was obtained from an adult woman who had mild COVID-19 (a few samples of this study predate the infection). Cell type and time point are not known. The chain couples TRBV18 to TRBJ2-5, with D hard to call. The sequencing input was PBMCs or a T cell subset sorted from them (not recorded which). This chain's CDR3 is CASSRPAIFAETQYF. The CDR3, as DNA: TGTGCCAGCTCACGCCCGGCCATCTTTGCAGAGACCCAGTACTTC.